These 11 T cell receptor beta chains share one sample of origin, sequenced in a study of cytomegalovirus exposure and HLA in healthy donors. Use of 60 Vbeta and 13 Jbeta primers characterized the PCR. Here immunoSEQ multiplex PCR was the method, and the copy in TCRdb shows in-frame clones only, minus some. The sample contains 150,000 to 160,000 clones, roughly 77% of which appear only once. The specimen sequenced was PBMCs. The receptors were sampled from a man aged 25 to 40 in good health and CMV-seropositive.

The chain uses TRBV5-4 and TRBJ1-2; 8 nucleotides line up with TRBD1. The CDR3 is made up of 15 amino acids. The trim removed 0 bases at V and 2 bases at J, leaving 3 bases unmatched. Germline loops: CDR1 SGHNT, CDR2 YYREEE (reference sequence). CDR3 sequence reads: CASSLAQGANYGYTF. The CDR3 nucleotides are TGTGCCAGCAGCTTGGCTCAGGGGGCAAACTATGGCTACACCTTC.

This chain joins TRBV19 and TRBJ1-1; tentatively, D is TRBD1 (5 bases). The CDR3 sequence is 15 residues long. Trimming pared 5 bases from V and 0 bases from J, leaving 13 bases between. Germline assignment: CDR1 LNHDA and CDR2 SQIVND (reference sequence). The CDR3 DNA follows: TGTGCCAGTAGTCCCCGGTTAGGGGTGAACACTGAAGCTTTCTTT. Translating it yields CASSPRLGVNTEAFF.

The V call is TRBV7-2, the J call TRBJ2-7, with D perhaps matching TRBD1 (6 bases). Germline CDR1 reads SGHTA; CDR2 reads FQGNSA. V lost 3 bases to trimming and J lost 5 bases, with 11 bases between them. The CDR3 is 13 amino acids. CDR3 in amino acids: CASSLNRAHEQYF. The CDR3 nucleotides read TGTGCCAGCAGCTTGAACAGGGCCCACGAGCAGTACTTC.

Regarding this clone: One end of the junction does not line up with germline, which may come from a read error. This sequence joins TRBV4-2 and TRBJ2-7, with a tentative D call TRBD1 (6 bases). Per the germline V gene, CDR1 is LGHNA and CDR2 is YNFKEQ. This CDR3 has 13 amino acids. The CDR3, as DNA: TGTGCCAGCAGCCAAGATCAGGTCCGGGACACCCTCTTC. Translation: CASSQDQVRDTLF.

The chain has TRBV5-4 and TRBJ2-3; weak D call: TRBD1 (6 bases). The length of the CDR3 is 13 residues. The V gene lost 2 bases and the J gene lost 6 bases, with 10 bases spanning the gap. Germline CDR1 SGHNT, CDR2 YYREEE (reference sequence). CDR3 DNA: TGTGCCAGCAGCTTAGATCAGGGGGATACGCAGTATTTT. It translates to CASSLDQGDTQYF.

There are a few counts of this clone. This rearrangement joins TRBV6-5 to TRBJ1-1; possible D gene TRBD1, 6 bases. The V end lost 7 bases, the J end lost 0 bases, and 15 bases lay between the germline ends. The germline gives CDR1 MNHEY, CDR2 SVGAGI. The CDR3 length is 15 residues. CDR3 sequence: CASTTDSLMNTEAFF. The CDR3 region has the DNA TGTGCCAGCACAACGGACAGCCTTATGAACACTGAAGCTTTCTTT.

This clone was detected a few times. Germline is not matched at one junction end, which may reflect a read error. This rearrangement joins TRBV7-6 to TRBJ2-2, with 8 bases aligning to TRBD1. CDR1 is SGHVS and CDR2 is FNYEAQ in the germline V gene. This CDR3 region has 16 residues. The CDR3 bases are TGTGCCAGCAGCCTGGACAGGGTCTCGAAAACCGGGGAGCTGTTTTTT. This gives the protein CASSLDRVSKTGELFF.

The rearrangement uses TRBV7-9 and TRBJ2-2; 9 bases fit TRBD1. J lost 4 bases, V lost 5 bases, and 5 bases had no gene match. The length of the CDR3 is 15 residues. Germline CDR1 and CDR2: SEHNR and FQNEAQ (reference sequence). In DNA, the CDR3 is TGTGCCAGCAGCCCCTTGACAGGGGGCACCGGGGAGCTGTTTTTT. Amino acid sequence: CASSPLTGGTGELFF. The full variable domain, in which reference TRBV7-9 and TRBJ2-2 provide the parts outside the CDR3, is DTGVSQNPRHKITKRGQNVTFRCDPISEHNRLYWYRQTLGQGPEFLTYFQNEAQLEKSRLLSDRFSAERPKGSFSTLEIQRTEQGDSAMYLCASSPLTGGTGELFFGEGSRLTVL.

The rearrangement uses TRBV2 and TRBJ2-1, with TRBD2 as a possible D gene (5 bases). CDR1 SNHLY and CDR2 FYNNEI come from the germline V gene. The CDR3 sequence is 17 residues long. Trimming removed 2 bases from V and 8 bases from J, with 22 bases in between. This CDR3 is CASSEPLYAENGDEQFF. For the CDR3, the DNA is TGTGCCAGCAGTGAACCCTTGTACGCGGAAAACGGGGATGAGCAGTTCTTC.

This clone has a single count. V usage is TRBV7-3 and J usage is TRBJ1-6; D may be TRBD1 (6 bases). The CDR3 is made up of 17 amino acids. The V gene lost 1 base and the J gene lost 6 bases, with 16 bases spanning the gap. From germline, CDR1 is SGHTA and CDR2 FQGTGA. CDR3 bases: TGTGCCAGCAGCTTAAGGGGGTGGGACACTTTTAATTCACCCCTCCACTTT. Translation gives CASSLRGWDTFNSPLHF.

The CDR3 coding sequence is TGTGCCAGCAGCGGGGGACAAGCGAACACTGAAGCTTTCTTT. Translating it yields CASSGGQANTEAFF. The gene calls are TRBV5-4 and TRBJ1-1, with a weak D call TRBD1 (6 bases). Germline assignment: CDR1 SGHNT and CDR2 YYREEE (reference sequence). V dropped 4 bases and J dropped 1 base, with 11 bases sitting between them. The CDR3 has 14 residues.